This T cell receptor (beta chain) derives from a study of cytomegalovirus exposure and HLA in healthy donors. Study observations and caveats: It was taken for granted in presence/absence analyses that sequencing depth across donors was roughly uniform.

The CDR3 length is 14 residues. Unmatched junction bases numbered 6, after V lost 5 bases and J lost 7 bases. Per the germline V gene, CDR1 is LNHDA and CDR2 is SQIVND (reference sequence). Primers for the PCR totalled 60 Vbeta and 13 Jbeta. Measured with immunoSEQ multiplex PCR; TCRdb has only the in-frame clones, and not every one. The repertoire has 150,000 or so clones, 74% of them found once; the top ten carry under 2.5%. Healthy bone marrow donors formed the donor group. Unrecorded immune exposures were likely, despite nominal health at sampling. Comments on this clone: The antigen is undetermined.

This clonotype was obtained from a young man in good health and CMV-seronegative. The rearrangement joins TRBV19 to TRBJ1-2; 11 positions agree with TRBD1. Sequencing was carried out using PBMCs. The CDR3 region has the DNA TGTGCCAGTAGTGTGGACAGGGGGCAAAGTGGCTACACCTTC. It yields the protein CASSVDRGQSGYTF.